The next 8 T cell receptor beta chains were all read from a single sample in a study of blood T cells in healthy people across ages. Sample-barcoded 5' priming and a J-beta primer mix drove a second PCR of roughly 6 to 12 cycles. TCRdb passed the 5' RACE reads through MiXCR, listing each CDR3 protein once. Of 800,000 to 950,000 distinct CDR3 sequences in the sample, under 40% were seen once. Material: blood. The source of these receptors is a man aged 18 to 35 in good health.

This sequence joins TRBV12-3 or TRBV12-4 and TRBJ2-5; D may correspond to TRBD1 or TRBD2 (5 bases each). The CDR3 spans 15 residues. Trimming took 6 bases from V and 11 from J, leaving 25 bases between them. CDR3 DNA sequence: TGTGCCAGCAGCCAAACCGGCAGAGGGGTCAAGGAGCAGTACTTC. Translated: CASSQTGRGVKEQYF.

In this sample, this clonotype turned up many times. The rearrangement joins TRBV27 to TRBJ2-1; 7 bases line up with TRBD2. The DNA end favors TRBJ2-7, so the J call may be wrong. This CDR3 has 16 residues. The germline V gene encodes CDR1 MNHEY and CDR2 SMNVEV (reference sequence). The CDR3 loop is CASSLSWGGFYNEQYF. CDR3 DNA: TGTGCCAGCAGTTTATCGTGGGGGGGGTTCTACAATGAGCAGTACTTC.

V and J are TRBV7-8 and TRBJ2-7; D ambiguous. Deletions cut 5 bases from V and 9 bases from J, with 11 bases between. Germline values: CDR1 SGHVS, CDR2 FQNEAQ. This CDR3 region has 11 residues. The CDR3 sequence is CASSEDELQYF. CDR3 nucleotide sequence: TGTGCCAGCAGCGAGGACGAGTTGCAGTACTTC. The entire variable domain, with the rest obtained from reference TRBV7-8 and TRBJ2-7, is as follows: GAGVSQSPRYKVAKRGQDVALRCDPISGHVSLFWYQQALGQGPEFLTYFQNEAQLDKSGLPSDRFFAERPEGSVSTLKIQRTQQEDSAVYLCASSEDELQYFGPGTRLTVT.

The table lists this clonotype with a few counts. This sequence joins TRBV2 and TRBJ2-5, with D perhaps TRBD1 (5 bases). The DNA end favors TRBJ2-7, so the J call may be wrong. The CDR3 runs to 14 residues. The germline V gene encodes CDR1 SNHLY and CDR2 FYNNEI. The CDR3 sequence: CASGAELFNDEQYF. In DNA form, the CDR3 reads TGTGCCAGCGGGGCGGAGTTGTTCAACGACGAGCAGTACTTC.

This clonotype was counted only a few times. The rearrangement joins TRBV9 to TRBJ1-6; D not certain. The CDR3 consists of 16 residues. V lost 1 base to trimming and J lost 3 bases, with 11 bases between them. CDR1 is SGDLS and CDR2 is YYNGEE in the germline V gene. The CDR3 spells CASSVRAAGYNSPLHF. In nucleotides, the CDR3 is TGTGCCAGCAGCGTACGGGCGGCGGGCTATAATTCACCCCTCCACTTT.

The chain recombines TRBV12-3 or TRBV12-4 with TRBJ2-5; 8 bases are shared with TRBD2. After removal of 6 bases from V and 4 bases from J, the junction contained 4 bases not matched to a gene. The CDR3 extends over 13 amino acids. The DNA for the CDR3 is TGTGCCAGCAGCCGGGGGGGCCCAGAGACCCAGTACTTC. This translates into CASSRGGPETQYF.

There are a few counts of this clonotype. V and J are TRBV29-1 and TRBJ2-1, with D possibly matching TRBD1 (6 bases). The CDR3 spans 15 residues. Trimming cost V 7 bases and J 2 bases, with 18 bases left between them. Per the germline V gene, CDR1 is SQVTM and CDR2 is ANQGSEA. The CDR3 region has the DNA TGCAGCGCCCGAGGAAGGGACACAACCTACAATGAGCAGTTCTTC. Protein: CSARGRDTTYNEQFF.

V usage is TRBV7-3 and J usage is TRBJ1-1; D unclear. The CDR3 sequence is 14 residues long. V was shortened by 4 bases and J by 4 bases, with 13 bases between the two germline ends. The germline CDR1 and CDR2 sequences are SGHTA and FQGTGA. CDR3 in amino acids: CASSSHGDSTEAFF. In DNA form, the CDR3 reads TGTGCCAGCAGCTCCCATGGAGACTCCACTGAAGCTTTCTTT.